This is a list of T cell receptor beta chains from one sample in a study of blood T cells in healthy people across ages. From the 5' RACE reads, TCRdb called clonotypes with MiXCR, one entry per CDR3 protein. The sample has hundreds of thousands of distinct CDR3 sequences; about a third are singletons. The sequencing input was blood. These receptors all come from a woman older than 75 in good health. The CDR3 runs from the conserved cysteine through the conserved F or W. The order of the fields is D gene, CDR3 length, J gene, clone size, V gene, CDR3 protein, CDR3 DNA. D genes are given only for firm matches. Expanded clones are given a class, and other clones once, few, many or no size at all.

D gene: TRBD1
CDR3 length: 14
J gene: TRBJ2-7
clone size: many
V gene: TRBV5-1
CDR3 protein: CASSIGTGGHEQYF
CDR3 DNA: TGCGCCAGCAGCATCGGGACAGGGGGCCACGAGCAGTACTTC

D gene: NA
CDR3 length: 17
J gene: TRBJ1-4
clone size: many
V gene: TRBV20-1
CDR3 protein: CSASPMLESATNEKLFF
CDR3 DNA: TGCAGTGCCAGCCCCATGTTGGAATCCGCAACTAATGAAAAACTGTTTTTT

D gene: TRBD2
CDR3 length: 13
J gene: TRBJ2-5
clone size: NA
V gene: TRBV11-2
CDR3 protein: CASSLSGMETQYF
CDR3 DNA: TGTGCCAGCAGCCTAAGCGGGATGGAGACCCAGTACTTC

D gene: TRBD1
CDR3 length: 14
J gene: TRBJ1-6
clone size: NA
V gene: TRBV2
CDR3 protein: CASSGIGGRSPLHF
CDR3 DNA: TGTGCCAGCAGTGGCATAGGGGGCAGATCACCCCTCCACTTT

D gene: TRBD1
CDR3 length: 15
J gene: TRBJ1-2
clone size: many
V gene: TRBV7-2
CDR3 protein: CASSLFRDSVHGYTF
CDR3 DNA: TGTGCCAGCAGCTTATTCCGGGACAGTGTCCATGGCTACACCTTC

D gene: NA
CDR3 length: 14
J gene: TRBJ1-6
clone size: many
V gene: TRBV28
CDR3 protein: CASSSWGDNSPLHF
CDR3 DNA: TGTGCCAGCAGCTCGTGGGGAGATAATTCACCCCTCCACTTT

D gene: NA
CDR3 length: 13
J gene: TRBJ1-2
clone size: many
V gene: TRBV5-6
CDR3 protein: CASSSRTDYGYTF
CDR3 DNA: TGTGCCAGCAGCTCAAGGACCGACTATGGCTACACCTTC

D gene: NA
CDR3 length: 14
J gene: TRBJ1-2
clone size: NA
V gene: TRBV30
CDR3 protein: CAWSPGQVNYGYTF
CDR3 DNA: TGTGCCTGGAGCCCGGGACAAGTTAACTATGGCTACACCTTC

D gene: TRBD1
CDR3 length: 13
J gene: TRBJ2-7
clone size: many
V gene: TRBV2
CDR3 protein: CACSRTGGGEQYF
CDR3 DNA: TGTGCCTGCTCGCGGACAGGGGGCGGCGAGCAGTACTTC

D gene: TRBD2
CDR3 length: 15
J gene: TRBJ2-1
clone size: many
V gene: TRBV7-9
CDR3 protein: CASSWGGSSYNEQFF
CDR3 DNA: TGCGCCAGCAGCTGGGGGGGTAGCTCCTACAATGAGCAGTTCTTC

D gene: TRBD1
CDR3 length: 18
J gene: TRBJ1-2
clone size: NA
V gene: TRBV7-8
CDR3 protein: CASSKGRTGGSPRSGYTF
CDR3 DNA: TGTGCCAGCAGCAAAGGCCGGACAGGGGGCTCTCCAAGGAGTGGCTACACCTTC

D gene: NA
CDR3 length: 14
J gene: TRBJ1-4
clone size: few
V gene: TRBV28
CDR3 protein: CASSQGVSNEKLFF
CDR3 DNA: TGTGCCAGCAGCCAGGGTGTGTCTAATGAAAAACTGTTTTTT

D gene: TRBD1
CDR3 length: 16
J gene: TRBJ1-5
clone size: NA
V gene: TRBV5-1
CDR3 protein: CASGLEGARGNQPQHF
CDR3 DNA: TGCGCCAGCGGCTTGGAGGGGGCGCGGGGCAATCAGCCCCAGCATTTT

D gene: NA
CDR3 length: 14
J gene: TRBJ2-7
clone size: many
V gene: TRBV18
CDR3 protein: CASSRTRDSYEQYF
CDR3 DNA: TGTGCCAGCTCACGCACCAGGGACTCCTACGAGCAGTACTTC

D gene: NA
CDR3 length: 14
J gene: TRBJ1-4
clone size: few
V gene: TRBV5-1
CDR3 protein: CASSVSSPSAKLFF
CDR3 DNA: TGCGCCAGCAGCGTATCGTCGCCCTCGGCAAAACTGTTTTTT

D gene: NA
CDR3 length: 17
J gene: TRBJ2-6
clone size: many
V gene: TRBV5-1
CDR3 protein: CASSSGTTLSGANVLTF
CDR3 DNA: TGCGCCAGCAGCTCCGGGACAACCCTCTCTGGGGCCAACGTCCTGACTTTC

D gene: NA
CDR3 length: 15
J gene: TRBJ1-2
clone size: NA
V gene: TRBV7-2
CDR3 protein: CASSLAGGGRGGYTF
CDR3 DNA: TGTGCCAGCAGCTTAGCCGGTGGGGGGCGCGGCGGCTACACCTTC

D gene: NA
CDR3 length: 17
J gene: TRBJ1-3
clone size: NA
V gene: TRBV4-2
CDR3 protein: CASSHEQGANSGNTIYF
CDR3 DNA: TGTGCCAGCAGCCATGAACAGGGCGCAAACTCTGGAAACACCATATATTTT

D gene: NA
CDR3 length: 11
J gene: TRBJ2-3
clone size: NA
V gene: TRBV28
CDR3 protein: CATLITDTQYF
CDR3 DNA: TGTGCCACCCTGATCACAGATACGCAGTATTTT

D gene: NA
CDR3 length: 16
J gene: TRBJ2-1
clone size: NA
V gene: TRBV3-1
CDR3 protein: CASSQSLGNPYGEQFF
CDR3 DNA: TGTGCCAGCAGCCAATCCTTGGGGAACCCTTACGGTGAGCAGTTCTTC

D gene: TRBD2
CDR3 length: 15
J gene: TRBJ2-7
clone size: NA
V gene: TRBV20-1
CDR3 protein: CSAPILGLAANEQYF
CDR3 DNA: TGCAGTGCTCCCATCCTGGGACTAGCAGCCAACGAGCAGTACTTC

D gene: TRBD1
CDR3 length: 16
J gene: TRBJ2-5
clone size: NA
V gene: TRBV2
CDR3 protein: CASSLRQGRVGETQYF
CDR3 DNA: TGTGCCAGCAGCCTCCGACAGGGACGGGTGGGAGAGACCCAGTACTTC

D gene: NA
CDR3 length: 11
J gene: TRBJ1-2
clone size: NA
V gene: TRBV29-1
CDR3 protein: CSAQRREGYTF
CDR3 DNA: TGCAGCGCACAGAGGCGTGAAGGCTACACCTTC

D gene: TRBD1
CDR3 length: 15
J gene: TRBJ1-4
clone size: many
V gene: TRBV5-1
CDR3 protein: CASSSTGQQGEKLFF
CDR3 DNA: TGCGCCAGCAGCTCGACGGGACAGCAAGGAGAAAAACTGTTTTTT

D gene: NA
CDR3 length: 15
J gene: TRBJ2-3
clone size: NA
V gene: TRBV6-6
CDR3 protein: CASSYSLGSSDTQYF
CDR3 DNA: TGTGCCAGCAGTTACTCTTTGGGTTCCTCAGATACGCAGTATTTT

D gene: NA
CDR3 length: 16
J gene: TRBJ2-2
clone size: NA
V gene: TRBV11-2
CDR3 protein: CASSLASYLVAGELFF
CDR3 DNA: TGTGCCAGCAGCTTAGCCTCGTATTTGGTCGCCGGGGAGCTGTTTTTT

D gene: TRBD2
CDR3 length: 17
J gene: TRBJ2-3
clone size: many
V gene: TRBV7-2
CDR3 protein: CASSARLAQTSTDTQYF
CDR3 DNA: TGTGCCAGCAGCGCCAGACTAGCGCAAACTAGCACAGATACGCAGTATTTT

D gene: NA
CDR3 length: 16
J gene: TRBJ1-1
clone size: NA
V gene: TRBV6-1
CDR3 protein: CASSELGDGSDTEAFF
CDR3 DNA: TGTGCCAGCAGTGAATTGGGGGACGGCAGTGACACTGAAGCTTTCTTT

D gene: NA
CDR3 length: 13
J gene: TRBJ1-2
clone size: few
V gene: TRBV12-3/TRBV12-4
CDR3 protein: CASSLTTNYGYTF
CDR3 DNA: TGTGCCAGCAGTCTTACAACTAACTATGGCTACACCTTC

D gene: TRBD2
CDR3 length: 16
J gene: TRBJ2-1
clone size: NA
V gene: TRBV14
CDR3 protein: CASSRSGGAGYNEQFF
CDR3 DNA: TGTGCCAGCAGCCGTAGCGGGGGGGCTGGTTACAATGAGCAGTTCTTC

D gene: TRBD1
CDR3 length: 15
J gene: TRBJ2-3
clone size: NA
V gene: TRBV7-2
CDR3 protein: CASSLARTGADTQYF
CDR3 DNA: TGTGCCAGCAGCTTAGCTAGGACAGGCGCAGATACGCAGTATTTT

D gene: NA
CDR3 length: 18
J gene: TRBJ2-3
clone size: many
V gene: TRBV15
CDR3 protein: CATSRDRQGAGVADTQYF
CDR3 DNA: TGTGCCACCAGCAGAGATCGGCAGGGGGCGGGGGTTGCAGATACGCAGTATTTT

D gene: NA
CDR3 length: 15
J gene: TRBJ2-7
clone size: many
V gene: TRBV7-8
CDR3 protein: CASSAQGLSSYEQYF
CDR3 DNA: TGTGCCAGCAGCGCGCAGGGGCTGAGCTCCTACGAGCAGTACTTC

D gene: TRBD1
CDR3 length: 16
J gene: TRBJ1-1
clone size: NA
V gene: TRBV2
CDR3 protein: CASTERDRGVNTEAFF
CDR3 DNA: TGTGCCAGCACCGAGAGGGACAGGGGGGTGAACACTGAAGCTTTCTTT

D gene: NA
CDR3 length: 14
J gene: TRBJ1-5
clone size: many
V gene: TRBV20-1
CDR3 protein: CSAEDRLSNQPQHF
CDR3 DNA: TGCAGTGCTGAGGACAGACTGAGCAATCAGCCCCAGCATTTT

D gene: NA
CDR3 length: 18
J gene: TRBJ1-5
clone size: few
V gene: TRBV5-6
CDR3 protein: CASSLAAAGLGSNQPQHF
CDR3 DNA: TGTGCCAGCAGCTTGGCAGCAGCGGGGTTGGGTAGCAATCAGCCCCAGCATTTT

D gene: TRBD2
CDR3 length: 15
J gene: TRBJ2-7
clone size: many
V gene: TRBV5-1
CDR3 protein: CASSLEGVGGREQYF
CDR3 DNA: TGCGCCAGCAGCTTGGAAGGGGTCGGCGGGAGGGAGCAGTACTTC

D gene: TRBD2
CDR3 length: 14
J gene: TRBJ2-7
clone size: many
V gene: TRBV29-1
CDR3 protein: CSVVTSGGLYEQYF
CDR3 DNA: TGCAGCGTGGTGACTAGCGGGGGCCTCTACGAGCAGTACTTC

D gene: NA
CDR3 length: 15
J gene: TRBJ2-6
clone size: many
V gene: TRBV20-1
CDR3 protein: CSASRPEPSANVLTF
CDR3 DNA: TGCAGTGCTAGTCGGCCGGAACCTTCGGCCAACGTCCTGACTTTC

D gene: TRBD1
CDR3 length: 16
J gene: TRBJ1-1
clone size: NA
V gene: TRBV6-5
CDR3 protein: CAGSYRTGGASTEAFF
CDR3 DNA: TGTGCCGGCAGTTACCGGACAGGGGGCGCGAGTACTGAAGCTTTCTTT

D gene: NA
CDR3 length: 14
J gene: TRBJ2-5
clone size: many
V gene: TRBV6-5
CDR3 protein: CASSYSRGQETQYF
CDR3 DNA: TGTGCCAGCAGTTACTCGCGAGGCCAAGAGACCCAGTACTTC

D gene: NA
CDR3 length: 15
J gene: TRBJ1-2
clone size: many
V gene: TRBV10-3
CDR3 protein: CAISEPRGQNYGYTF
CDR3 DNA: TGTGCCATCAGTGAACCCCGGGGGCAGAACTATGGCTACACCTTC

D gene: NA
CDR3 length: 15
J gene: TRBJ2-7
clone size: many
V gene: TRBV5-4
CDR3 protein: CASSLPGSRSYEQYF
CDR3 DNA: TGTGCCAGCAGCTTACCTGGGAGTCGTTCCTACGAGCAGTACTTC

D gene: TRBD1
CDR3 length: 16
J gene: TRBJ2-3
clone size: few
V gene: TRBV12-3/TRBV12-4
CDR3 protein: CASSLSDRGEADTQYF
CDR3 DNA: TGTGCCAGCAGTTTATCAGACAGGGGGGAAGCAGATACGCAGTATTTT

D gene: NA
CDR3 length: 15
J gene: TRBJ2-7
clone size: many
V gene: TRBV7-6
CDR3 protein: CASSTRAGSSYEQYF
CDR3 DNA: TGTGCCAGCAGCACCCGGGCAGGGAGCTCCTACGAGCAGTACTTC

D gene: TRBD1
CDR3 length: 13
J gene: TRBJ1-1
clone size: NA
V gene: TRBV19
CDR3 protein: CASTLAGGTEAFF
CDR3 DNA: TGTGCCAGTACCCTGGCAGGGGGGACTGAAGCTTTCTTT

D gene: NA
CDR3 length: 14
J gene: TRBJ2-5
clone size: many
V gene: TRBV5-1
CDR3 protein: CASSLAGESETQYF
CDR3 DNA: TGCGCCAGCAGCTTGGCCGGGGAAAGCGAGACCCAGTACTTC

D gene: TRBD2
CDR3 length: 14
J gene: TRBJ2-7
clone size: NA
V gene: TRBV5-4
CDR3 protein: CATRLAGGSYEQYF
CDR3 DNA: TGTGCCACCAGACTAGCGGGGGGATCCTACGAGCAGTACTTC

D gene: TRBD2
CDR3 length: 14
J gene: TRBJ2-3
clone size: many
V gene: TRBV2
CDR3 protein: CASRRGGNTDTQYF
CDR3 DNA: TGTGCCAGCAGGCGGGGGGGAAACACAGATACGCAGTATTTT

D gene: TRBD1
CDR3 length: 15
J gene: TRBJ1-5
clone size: many
V gene: TRBV6-6
CDR3 protein: CASSQWLQGDQPQHF
CDR3 DNA: TGTGCCAGCAGTCAGTGGTTACAGGGGGATCAGCCCCAGCATTTT

D gene: NA
CDR3 length: 14
J gene: TRBJ1-6
clone size: NA
V gene: TRBV7-8
CDR3 protein: CASSLGGDNSPPHF
CDR3 DNA: TGTGCCAGCAGCTTAGGGGGAGATAATTCACCCCCCCACTTT

D gene: NA
CDR3 length: 13
J gene: TRBJ1-2
clone size: many
V gene: TRBV30
CDR3 protein: CAWSGGLNYGYTF
CDR3 DNA: TGTGCCTGGAGTGGTGGTCTTAACTATGGCTACACCTTC

D gene: NA
CDR3 length: 15
J gene: TRBJ2-5
clone size: NA
V gene: TRBV7-9
CDR3 protein: CAVIGSYKNRETQYF
CDR3 DNA: TGTGCCGTCATCGGAAGCTACAAGAATCGAGAGACCCAGTACTTC

D gene: TRBD1
CDR3 length: 14
J gene: TRBJ2-3
clone size: many
V gene: TRBV10-3
CDR3 protein: CAIRADRGADTQYF
CDR3 DNA: TGTGCCATCAGGGCTGACAGGGGTGCGGATACGCAGTATTTT

D gene: TRBD2
CDR3 length: 18
J gene: TRBJ2-5
clone size: many
V gene: TRBV6-2/TRBV6-3
CDR3 protein: CASSYPLAGGYHQETQYF
CDR3 DNA: TGTGCCAGCAGTTATCCGCTAGCGGGGGGGTACCACCAAGAGACCCAGTACTTC

D gene: NA
CDR3 length: 13
J gene: TRBJ2-7
clone size: many
V gene: TRBV5-8
CDR3 protein: CASSLWPHYEQYF
CDR3 DNA: TGTGCCAGCAGCTTGTGGCCCCACTACGAGCAGTACTTC

D gene: NA
CDR3 length: 12
J gene: TRBJ2-7
clone size: many
V gene: TRBV7-9
CDR3 protein: CASSQAGYEQYF
CDR3 DNA: TGTGCCAGCAGCCAAGCAGGCTACGAGCAGTACTTC

D gene: TRBD1
CDR3 length: 18
J gene: TRBJ1-3
clone size: NA
V gene: TRBV4-1
CDR3 protein: CASSQAPPTGTGGNTIYF
CDR3 DNA: TGCGCCAGCAGCCAAGCCCCTCCGACAGGGACGGGAGGAAACACCATATATTTT

D gene: NA
CDR3 length: 13
J gene: TRBJ1-2
clone size: NA
V gene: TRBV5-1
CDR3 protein: CASGSGGPYGYTF
CDR3 DNA: TGCGCCAGCGGCTCGGGGGGCCCCTATGGCTACACCTTC

D gene: NA
CDR3 length: 15
J gene: TRBJ1-3
clone size: NA
V gene: TRBV7-6
CDR3 protein: CASSLAVPPGNTIYF
CDR3 DNA: TGTGCCAGCAGCTTAGCGGTCCCTCCTGGAAACACCATATATTTT